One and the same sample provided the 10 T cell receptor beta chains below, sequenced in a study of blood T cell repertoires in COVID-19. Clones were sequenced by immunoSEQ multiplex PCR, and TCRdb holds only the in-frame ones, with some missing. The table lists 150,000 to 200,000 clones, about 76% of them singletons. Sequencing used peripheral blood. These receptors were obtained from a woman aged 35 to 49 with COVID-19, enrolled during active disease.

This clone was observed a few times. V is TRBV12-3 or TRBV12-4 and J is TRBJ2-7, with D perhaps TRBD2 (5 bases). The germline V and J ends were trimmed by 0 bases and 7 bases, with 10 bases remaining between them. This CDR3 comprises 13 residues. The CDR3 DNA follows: TGTGCCAGCAGTTTAGCTGTGAGGAGGGAGCAGTACTTC. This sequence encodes CASSLAVRREQYF.

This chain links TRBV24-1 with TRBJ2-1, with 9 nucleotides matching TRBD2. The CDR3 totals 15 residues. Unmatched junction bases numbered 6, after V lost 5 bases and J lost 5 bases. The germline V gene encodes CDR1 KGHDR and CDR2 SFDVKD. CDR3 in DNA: TGTGCCACCAGTGGTGGGACTAGCTCTAACAATGAGCAGTTCTTC. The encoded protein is CATSGGTSSNNEQFF.

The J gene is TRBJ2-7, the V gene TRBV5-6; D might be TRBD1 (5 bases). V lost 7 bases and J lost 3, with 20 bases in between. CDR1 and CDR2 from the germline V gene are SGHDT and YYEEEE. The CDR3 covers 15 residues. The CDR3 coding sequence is TGTGCCAGCGGGAACCAGGGCCATTCAAGCTACGAGCAGTACTTC. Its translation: CASGNQGHSSYEQYF.

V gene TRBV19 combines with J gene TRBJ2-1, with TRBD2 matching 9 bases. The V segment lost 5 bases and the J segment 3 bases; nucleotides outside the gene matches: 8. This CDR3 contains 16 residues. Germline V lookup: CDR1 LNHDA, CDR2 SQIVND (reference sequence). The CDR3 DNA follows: TGTGCCAGTAGTCCCCTTAGCGGGAGCGACTACAATGAGCAGTTCTTC. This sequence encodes CASSPLSGSDYNEQFF.

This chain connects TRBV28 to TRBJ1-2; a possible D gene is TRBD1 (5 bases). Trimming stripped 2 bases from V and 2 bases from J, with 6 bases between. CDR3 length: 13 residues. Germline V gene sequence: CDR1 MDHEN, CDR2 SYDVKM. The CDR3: CASSLRQNYGYTF. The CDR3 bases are TGTGCCAGCAGTTTAAGACAGAACTATGGCTACACCTTC.

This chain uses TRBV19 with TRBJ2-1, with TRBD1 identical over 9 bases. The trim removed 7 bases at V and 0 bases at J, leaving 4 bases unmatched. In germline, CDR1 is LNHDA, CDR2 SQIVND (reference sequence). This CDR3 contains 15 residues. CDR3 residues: CASTATGGSYNEQFF. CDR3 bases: TGTGCCAGTACCGCGACAGGGGGCTCCTACAATGAGCAGTTCTTC.

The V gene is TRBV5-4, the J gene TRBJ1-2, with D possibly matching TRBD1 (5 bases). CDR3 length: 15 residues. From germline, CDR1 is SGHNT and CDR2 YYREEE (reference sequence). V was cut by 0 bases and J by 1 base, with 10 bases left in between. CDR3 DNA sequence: TGTGCCAGCAGCTTGGCCAAGACAGTTAACTATGGCTACACCTTC. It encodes CASSLAKTVNYGYTF.

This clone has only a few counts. The CDR3, as DNA: TGCGCCAGCAGCCAAGTTGATATGGGACTAGCGGCAAACAATGAGCAGTTCTTC. The encoded protein is CASSQVDMGLAANNEQFF. V is TRBV4-1 and J is TRBJ2-1, with TRBD2 identical over 11 bases. This CDR3 spans 18 amino acids. The ends lost 1 base at V and 5 bases at J; junction bases unmatched: 10. CDR1 MGHRA and CDR2 YSYEKL come from the germline V gene.

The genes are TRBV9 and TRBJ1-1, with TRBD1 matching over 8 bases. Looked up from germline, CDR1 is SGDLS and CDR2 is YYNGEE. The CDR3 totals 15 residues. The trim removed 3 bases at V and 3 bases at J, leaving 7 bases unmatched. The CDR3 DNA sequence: TGTGCCAGCAGCGAGAAACAGGGGGGGTACACTGAAGCTTTCTTT. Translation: CASSEKQGGYTEAFF.

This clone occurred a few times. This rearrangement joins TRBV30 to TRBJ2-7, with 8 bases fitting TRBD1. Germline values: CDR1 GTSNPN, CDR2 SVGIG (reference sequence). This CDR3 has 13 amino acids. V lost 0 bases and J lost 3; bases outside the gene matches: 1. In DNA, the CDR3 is TGTGCCTGGAGTGTACAGGGGGGCTACGAGCAGTACTTC. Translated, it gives CAWSVQGGYEQYF.